This TCR beta chain appears in the sequencing data of a study of blood T cells in healthy people across ages. J gave up 3 bases and V 5 bases, and 7 bases lay outside the gene matches. The CDR3 consists of 16 residues. CDR1 is SGHTA and CDR2 is FQGTGA in the germline V gene. Study results and caveats: Per-million-T-cell TCR beta diversity fell roughly linearly with age.

About this clonotype: Its antigen is still unknown.

Total RNA was extracted at no less than 6 micrograms per sample. A sample-barcoded 5' primer and a J-beta primer mix were used in a second PCR of roughly 7 to 11 cycles. TCRdb re-called the 5' RACE reads through MiXCR, storing one row per CDR3 protein. The sample has roughly 1,700,000 distinct CDR3 sequences; 28% are singletons. The TCR was taken from a woman aged 25 to 45 in good health. The sample was blood. This chain connects TRBV7-3 to TRBJ2-3; 11 positions agree with TRBD2. For the CDR3, the DNA is TGTGCCAGCAGCCGGACTTTAGCGGGGGGGACAGATACGCAGTATTTT. Encoded protein: CASSRTLAGGTDTQYF.